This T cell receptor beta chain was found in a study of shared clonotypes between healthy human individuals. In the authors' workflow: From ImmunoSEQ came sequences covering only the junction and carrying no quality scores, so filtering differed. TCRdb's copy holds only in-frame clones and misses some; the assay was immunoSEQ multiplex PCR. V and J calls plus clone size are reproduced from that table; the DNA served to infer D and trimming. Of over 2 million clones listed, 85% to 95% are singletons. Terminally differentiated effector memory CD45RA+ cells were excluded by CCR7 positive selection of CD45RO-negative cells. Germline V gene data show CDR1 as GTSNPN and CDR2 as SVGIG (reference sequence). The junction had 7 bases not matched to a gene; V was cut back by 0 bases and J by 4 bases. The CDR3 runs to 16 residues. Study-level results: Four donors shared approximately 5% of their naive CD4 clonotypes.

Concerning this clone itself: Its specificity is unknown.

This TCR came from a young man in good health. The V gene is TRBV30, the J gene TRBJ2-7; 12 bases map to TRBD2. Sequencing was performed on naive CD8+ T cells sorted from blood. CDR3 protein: CAWSVLGLAGRYEQYF. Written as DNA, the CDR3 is TGTGCCTGGAGTGTACTAGGACTAGCGGGAAGATACGAGCAGTACTTC.